This T cell receptor beta chain came from a study of T-cell memory formation after mild COVID-19. TCRdb redid the calling of the 5' RACE reads with MiXCR, one entry per CDR3 protein. The table shows about 560,000 distinct CDR3 sequences, with about 20% occurring only once. The ends lost 3 bases at V and 10 bases at J; junction bases unmatched: 5. The CDR3 contains 13 residues. Germline V lookup: CDR1 DFQATT, CDR2 SNEGSKA (reference sequence). Notes on this clonotype: The antigen remains undetermined.

General observations from the study: Clones which contracted sat mainly in CM and EM if CD4+, and in EMRA if CD8+.

The source is an adult woman who had mild COVID-19 (a few samples of this study predate the infection). Cell type and time point are not known. The genes are TRBV20-1 and TRBJ2-3; 12 nucleotides align to TRBD2. The source material was PBMCs or a T cell subset sorted from them (not recorded which). The CDR3 protein is CSARLAGGRAQYF. CDR3 nucleotides: TGCAGTGCTAGGCTAGCGGGGGGGAGGGCGCAGTATTTT.